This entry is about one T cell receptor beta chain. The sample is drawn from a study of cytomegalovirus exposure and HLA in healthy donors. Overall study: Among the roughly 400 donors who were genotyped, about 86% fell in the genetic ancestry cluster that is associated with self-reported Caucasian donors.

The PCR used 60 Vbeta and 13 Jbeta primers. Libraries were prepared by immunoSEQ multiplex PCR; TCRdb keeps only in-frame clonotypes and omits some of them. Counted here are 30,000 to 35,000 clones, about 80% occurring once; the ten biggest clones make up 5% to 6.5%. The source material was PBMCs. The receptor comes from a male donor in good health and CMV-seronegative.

The CDR3 protein is CASSREGVTEAFF. The CDR3 DNA sequence: TGTGCCAGCAGTCGTGAAGGGGTCACTGAAGCTTTCTTT. V gene TRBV6-5 combines with J gene TRBJ1-1; D possibly corresponds to TRBD1 (5 bases). Looked up from germline, CDR1 is MNHEY and CDR2 is SVGAGI. The CDR3 is 13 amino acids. Trimming removed 5 bases from V and 4 bases from J, with 11 bases in between.